The source of this TCR beta chain is a study of tissue T cells after allogeneic stem cell transplantation. The study, taken as a whole, reports: Blood and spleen captured only part of the tissue TCR repertoire.

TCRdb's table, derived via immunoSEQ multiplex PCR, lists solely in-frame clones and lacks some. There are fewer than 1,500 clones in the sample; 35% to 55% occur only once, and about 25% lies in the top ten. Time point specified: mouse harvest day 14 after allogeneic transplant. The graft held 10^6 splenic CD5+ T cells and 10^7 T-cell-depleted bone marrow cells. A few counts support this clone. What it recognizes is unknown. The germline and genes are mouse ones. The CDR3 is cut off 1 residue early in the read; its end comes from the germline J gene. Germline V gives CDR1 KGHPV, CDR2 FQNQEV (reference sequence). V lost 1 base and J lost 1, with 4 bases in between. CDR3 length: 13 residues.

V usage is TRBV26 and J usage is TRBJ1-1; D gene unclear. Sequencing used gut tissue. The TCR sequence derives from a female BALB/c mouse given C57BL/6 T cells with graft-versus-host disease after an allogeneic hematopoietic cell transplant. The CDR3 DNA, read in part, is TGTGCCAGCAGTCTGTTCGGGAACACAGAAGTCTTC. It codes for CASSLFGNTEVF. The full CDR3 protein is CASSLFGNTEVFF.